Following are 25 T cell receptor beta chains from one sample sequenced in a study of OX40 agonist ivuxolimab in advanced cancers. Only in-frame clones appear in the TCRdb table, and some are missing; sequencing was by immunoSEQ multiplex PCR. The profile shows around 36,000 clones, roughly 80% of them singletons. The sequenced sample was CD4+ or CD8+ T cells sorted from blood, obtained in a trial of the OX40 agonist ivuxolimab. The receptor set was obtained from an adult with an advanced solid tumor such as melanoma, head and neck, liver or kidney cancer.

Comments on this clone: An end of the junction does not agree with germline; a read error may underlie this. J is TRBJ2-3 and V is TRBV13; D remains ambiguous. This CDR3 region has 15 residues. CDR1 and CDR2 from the germline V gene are PRHDT and FYEKMQ (reference sequence). The CDR3 region has the DNA TGTGCCAGCAGCTTACGGGTCGCAAGCACAGATACACAGTATTTT. Amino acid sequence: CASSLRVASTDTQYF.

The chain is built from TRBV28 and TRBJ2-3; no definite D call. The CDR3 has 17 residues. Germline values: CDR1 MDHEN, CDR2 SYDVKM. Trimming shortened V by 6 bases and J by 0 bases, and 19 bases separated the two germline ends. In DNA, the CDR3 is TGTGCCAGCAGCTCCCTTCCCGAGACGTTAAGCACAGATACGCAGTATTTT. Protein product: CASSSLPETLSTDTQYF.

The chain has TRBV19 and TRBJ2-1; D might be TRBD2 (6 bases). Germline-derived CDR1 and CDR2 are LNHDA and SQIVND (reference sequence). The CDR3 has 14 residues. V lost 6 bases to trimming and J lost 5 bases, with 14 bases between them. The DNA for the CDR3 is TGTGCCAGTAGAACCCGGGGGACCCACAATGAGCAGTTCTTC. This gives the protein CASRTRGTHNEQFF.

The chain employs TRBV7-9 and TRBJ2-5; D might be TRBD1 or TRBD2, each matching 5 bases. The length of the CDR3 is 13 residues. Germline values: CDR1 SEHNR, CDR2 FQNEAQ (reference sequence). V lost 3 bases and J lost 2, with 7 bases in between. The CDR3 loop reads CASSLGRQETQYF. The CDR3 DNA is TGTGCCAGCAGCTTGGGACGACAAGAGACCCAGTACTTC. Using reference TRBV7-9 and TRBJ2-5 for the parts outside the CDR3, the full variable domain is DTGVSQNPRHKITKRGQNVTFRCDPISEHNRLYWYRQTLGQGPEFLTYFQNEAQLEKSRLLSDRFSAERPKGSFSTLEIQRTEQGDSAMYLCASSLGRQETQYFGPGTRLLVL.

The V and J genes are TRBV6-6 and TRBJ1-2; D possibly corresponds to TRBD1 (5 bases). V dropped 5 bases and J dropped 4 bases, with 14 bases sitting between them. The germline V gene encodes CDR1 MNHNY and CDR2 SVGAGI (reference sequence). This CDR3 contains 14 residues. In DNA, the CDR3 is TGTGCCAGCAGTCCGGGACTCAAACTCTATGGCTACACCTTC. Translating gives CASSPGLKLYGYTF.

This clone is labeled medium-sized. The V and J genes are TRBV7-8 and TRBJ2-7, with 9 bases lining up with TRBD1. The CDR3 sequence is 15 residues long. Germline CDR1 and CDR2: SGHVS and FQNEAQ. The V gene end was trimmed by 5 bases and the J gene end by 1 base; junction bases not matched to a gene: 6. This CDR3 reads CASSVGQGPSYEQYF. CDR3 bases: TGTGCCAGCAGCGTAGGACAGGGGCCTTCCTACGAGCAGTACTTC.

This sequence joins TRBV28 and TRBJ1-4; the D gene is possibly TRBD1 (6 bases). Germline CDR1 MDHEN, CDR2 SYDVKM. Deletions cut 2 bases from V and 5 bases from J, with 12 bases between. The CDR3 loop spans 15 amino acids. CDR3 nucleotide sequence: TGTGCCAGCAGTTTAGTGCAGGGGTTAAATGAAAAACTGTTTTTT. Protein: CASSLVQGLNEKLFF.

The rearrangement joins TRBV5-4 to TRBJ2-4; TRBD1 matches at 7 bases. CDR3 length: 15 amino acids. Trimming took 4 bases from V and 0 from J; bases not matched to a gene: 4. Germline values: CDR1 SGHNT, CDR2 YYREEE (reference sequence). CDR3 in amino acids: CASSITGVAKNIQYF. DNA of the CDR3: TGTGCCAGCAGCATAACAGGGGTAGCCAAAAACATTCAGTACTTC.

The rearrangement uses TRBV23-1 and TRBJ2-7; tentatively, D is TRBD1 or TRBD2 (5 bases each). TRBV23-1 counts as an open reading frame of uncertain function. Trimming removed 2 bases at V and 6 bases at J, with 17 bases between. CDR3 length equals 15 residues. CDR3 in amino acids: CASSQPKIARGEQYF. As DNA, the CDR3 is TGCGCCAGCAGTCAACCCAAGATCGCGAGGGGCGAGCAGTACTTC.

V gene TRBV4-1 combines with J gene TRBJ2-1; 15 nucleotides align to TRBD2. Unmatched junction bases numbered 8, after V lost 4 bases and J lost 10 bases. Per the germline V gene, CDR1 is MGHRA and CDR2 is YSYEKL. The CDR3 consists of 16 residues. CDR3 region: CASSLEGLAGGNEQFF. CDR3 bases: TGCGCCAGCAGCCTCGAGGGACTAGCGGGAGGAAACGAGCAGTTCTTC.

The chain employs TRBV9 and TRBJ1-2; D remains ambiguous. Trimming cost V 0 bases and J 1 base, with 10 bases left between them. CDR1 and CDR2 from the germline V gene are SGDLS and YYNGEE. CDR3 length: 15 residues. CDR3 bases: TGTGCCAGCAGCGTAGAAGGCGGAGTTAACTATGGCTACACCTTC. It codes for CASSVEGGVNYGYTF.

The V call is TRBV25-1, the J call TRBJ2-7; 8 nucleotides line up with TRBD2. J was trimmed by 7 bases and V by 6 bases; bases with no gene match: 5. Germline V gene sequence: CDR1 MGHDK, CDR2 SYGVNS. This CDR3 is built from 12 residues. CDR3 DNA: TGTGCCAGCAGCCAACCTAGCGGGGAGCAGTACTTC. Protein sequence: CASSQPSGEQYF.

The chain is built from TRBV27 and TRBJ2-3; 10 bases fit TRBD1. J was trimmed by 6 bases and V by 5 bases; bases with no gene match: 8. Germline loops: CDR1 MNHEY, CDR2 SMNVEV (reference sequence). The CDR3 spans 15 residues. CDR3 nucleotides: TGTGCCAGCAGTCCCGACAGGGGGCGCCGGGATACGCAGTATTTT. It codes for CASSPDRGRRDTQYF.

On this clone: At one end the junction does not follow the germline gene, possibly because of a read error. The rearrangement links TRBV7-7 to TRBJ1-2, with D perhaps matching TRBD1 (5 bases). The CDR3 has 16 residues. Germline CDR1 reads SSHAT; CDR2 reads FNYEAQ (reference sequence). DNA for the CDR3: TGTGCTAGCAGCTTAGTAGGTGGGGCCCAGCACTATGGCTACACCTTC. It specifies CASSLVGGAQHYGYTF. Variable domain in full (rest from reference TRBV7-7 and TRBJ1-2): GAGVSQSPRYKVTKRGQDVTLRCDPISSHATLYWYQQALGQGPEFLTYFNYEAQPDKSGLPSDRFSAERPEGSISTLTIQRTEQRDSAMYRCASSLVGGAQHYGYTFGSGTRLTVV.

V gene TRBV19 combines with J gene TRBJ1-5, with 8 bases matching TRBD1. J gave up 0 bases and V 6 bases, and 4 bases lay outside the gene matches. This CDR3 comprises 15 residues. Germline values: CDR1 LNHDA, CDR2 SQIVND (reference sequence). DNA of the CDR3: TGTGCCAGTAGACAGGGGGGGTATAGCAATCAGCCCCAGCATTTT. The encoded protein is CASRQGGYSNQPQHF. Complete variable domain (other parts from reference TRBV19 and TRBJ1-5): DGGITQSPKYLFRKEGQNVTLSCEQNLNHDAMYWYRQDPGQGLRLIYYSQIVNDFQKGDIAEGYSVSREKKESFPLTVTSAQKNPTAFYLCASRQGGYSNQPQHFGDGTRLSIL.

The genes are TRBV5-6 and TRBJ1-1; 9 bases are shared with TRBD1. V shed 4 bases and J 4 bases; nucleotides not matched to a gene: 8. Germline V gene data show CDR1 as SGHDT and CDR2 as YYEEEE. The CDR3 runs to 15 residues. The CDR3 is CASSSDRGAVTEAFF. The CDR3 bases are TGTGCCAGCAGCAGTGACAGGGGGGCTGTCACTGAAGCTTTCTTT.

The chain combines TRBV6-5 with TRBJ2-1; the match to TRBD2 covers 11 bases. CDR1 is MNHEY, CDR2 SVGAGI, per germline. With 4 bases clipped from V and 2 bases from J, the junction kept 4 bases outside the gene matches. The CDR3 totals 16 residues. CDR3 DNA sequence: TGTGCCAGCAGTTCAGGGACTAGCGGAACCTACAATGAGCAGTTCTTC. Its translation is CASSSGTSGTYNEQFF.

Written as DNA, the CDR3 is TGTGCCAGCAGCTTTTGGGTCGGGATCACTGAAGCTTTCTTT. The encoded protein is CASSFWVGITEAFF. This sequence joins TRBV5-6 and TRBJ1-1; D remains unclear. The germline gives CDR1 SGHDT, CDR2 YYEEEE. Trimming took 2 bases from V and 4 from J, leaving 12 bases between them. The CDR3 contains 14 residues. Complete variable domain (other parts from reference TRBV5-6 and TRBJ1-1): DAGVTQSPTHLIKTRGQQVTLRCSPKSGHDTVSWYQQALGQGPQFIFQYYEEEERQRGNFPDRFSGHQFPNYSSELNVNALLLGDSALYLCASSFWVGITEAFFGQGTRLTVV.

This chain uses TRBV28 with TRBJ2-5; TRBD1 might be the D (6 bases). Trimming took off 5 bases at V and 3 bases at J, with 13 bases between the two ends. The CDR3 totals 14 residues. The germline V gene has CDR1 MDHEN and CDR2 SYDVKM. CDR3: CASSLRDIEETQYF. The CDR3 DNA is TGTGCCAGCAGTCTCCGGGACATCGAAGAGACCCAGTACTTC.

This clone was seen a single time. The chain joins TRBV13 to TRBJ2-7; tentative D call: TRBD2 (6 bases). The CDR3 loop spans 13 amino acids. V lost 7 bases and J 2 bases, leaving 12 bases between the germline ends. Germline values: CDR1 PRHDT, CDR2 FYEKMQ (reference sequence). CDR3 in amino acids: CASMASETYEQYF. CDR3 in DNA: TGTGCCAGCATGGCTAGCGAAACCTACGAGCAGTACTTC.

The chain recombines TRBV27 with TRBJ2-7, with a possible D match to TRBD2 (5 bases). The germline CDR1 and CDR2 sequences are MNHEY and SMNVEV (reference sequence). The CDR3 has 13 amino acids. Trimming shortened V by 4 bases and J by 6 bases, and 13 bases separated the two germline ends. The CDR3 spells CASSSTLEGEQYF. The CDR3 nucleotides are TGTGCCAGCAGTTCGACGCTCGAGGGCGAGCAGTACTTC.

In this sample, this clone turned up once. This sequence joins TRBV5-6 and TRBJ2-7; no clear D. V was shortened by 2 bases and J by 3 bases, with 12 bases between the two germline ends. Germline assignment: CDR1 SGHDT and CDR2 YYEEEE. The CDR3 runs 14 residues. The DNA of the CDR3 is TGTGCCAGCAGCTTAATGACACTCCTCTACGAGCAGTACTTC. Amino acids: CASSLMTLLYEQYF.

This chain uses TRBV9 with TRBJ2-3; TRBD2 matches at 9 bases. Unmatched junction bases numbered 3, after V lost 0 bases and J lost 4 bases. This CDR3 region has 15 residues. CDR1 SGDLS and CDR2 YYNGEE come from the germline V gene. Here the CDR3 DNA reads TGTGCCAGCAGCGTAGAAGGCGGGGGGGCAGATACGCAGTATTTT. Its protein product is CASSVEGGGADTQYF.

The rearrangement links TRBV30 to TRBJ2-7; D is uncertain. CDR3 length: 12 residues. Deletions cut 2 bases from V and 3 bases from J, with 8 bases between. CDR1 is GTSNPN and CDR2 is SVGIG in the germline V gene (reference sequence). CDR3 loop: CAWSLNSYEQYF. The CDR3 DNA reads TGTGCCTGGAGTCTTAACAGCTACGAGCAGTACTTC.

The gene calls are TRBV29-1 and TRBJ1-1; possible D gene TRBD1, 5 bases. V was pared by 0 bases and J by 2 bases, with 10 bases between. Germline lookup yields CDR1 SQVTM and CDR2 ANQGSEA. The CDR3 totals 14 residues. The CDR3 is CSVEDGTANTEAFF. The CDR3 nucleotides read TGCAGCGTTGAAGATGGGACGGCAAACACTGAAGCTTTCTTT.